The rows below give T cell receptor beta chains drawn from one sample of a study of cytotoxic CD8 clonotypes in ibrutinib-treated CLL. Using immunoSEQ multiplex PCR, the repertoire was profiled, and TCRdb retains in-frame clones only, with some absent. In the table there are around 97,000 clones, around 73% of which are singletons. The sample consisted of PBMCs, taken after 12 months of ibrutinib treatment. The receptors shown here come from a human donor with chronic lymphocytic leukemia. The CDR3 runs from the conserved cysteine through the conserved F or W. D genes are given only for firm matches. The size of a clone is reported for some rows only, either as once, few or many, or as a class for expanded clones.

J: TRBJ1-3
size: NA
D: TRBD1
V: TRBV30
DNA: TGTGCCTGGAGTAAGACAGGGGTGAACACCATATATTTT
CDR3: CAWSKTGVNTIYF

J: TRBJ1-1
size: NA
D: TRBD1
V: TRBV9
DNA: TGTGCCAGCAGCGTCCGCAGGGGGCGAAATACTGAAGCTTTCTTT
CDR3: CASSVRRGRNTEAFF

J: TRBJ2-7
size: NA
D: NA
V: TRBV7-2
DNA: TGTGCCAGCAGCTTAGAGACAGAGGGGCCTTACGAGCAGTACTTC
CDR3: CASSLETEGPYEQYF

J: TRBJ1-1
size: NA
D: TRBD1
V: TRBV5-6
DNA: TGTGCCAGCAGGACGGGACAGGGTAACACTGAAGCTTTCTTT
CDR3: CASRTGQGNTEAFF

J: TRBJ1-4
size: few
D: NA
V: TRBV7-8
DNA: TGTGCCAGCAGCCATTTAAGGGGTGTTGGAAAACTGTTTTTT
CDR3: CASSHLRGVGKLFF

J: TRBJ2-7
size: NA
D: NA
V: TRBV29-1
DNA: TGCAGCGTTGTCGGGTCCTACGAGCAGTACTTC
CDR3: CSVVGSYEQYF

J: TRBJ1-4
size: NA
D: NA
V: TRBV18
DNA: TGTGCCAGCTCACCACCAACTAATGAAAAACTGTTTTTT
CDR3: CASSPPTNEKLFF

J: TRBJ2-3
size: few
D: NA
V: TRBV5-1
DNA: TGCGCCAGCAGCTCCCTTACTAGCAAGGCAGATACGCAGTATTTT
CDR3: CASSSLTSKADTQYF

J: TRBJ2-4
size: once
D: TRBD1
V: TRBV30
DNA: TGTGCCTGGGGACAGGGGGCCGGGGCCAAAAACATTCAGTACTTC
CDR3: CAWGQGAGAKNIQYF

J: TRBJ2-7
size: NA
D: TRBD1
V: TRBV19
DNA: TGTGCCAGTAGTCCCGACAGGGGGCTCGAGCAGTACTTC
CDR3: CASSPDRGLEQYF

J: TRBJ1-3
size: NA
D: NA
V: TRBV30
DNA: TGTGCCTGGAGCGGGAATTCCGGAAACACCATATATTTT
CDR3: CAWSGNSGNTIYF

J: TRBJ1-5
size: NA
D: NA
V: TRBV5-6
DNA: TGTGCCAGCAGCTTCATAGCAGGGGGCAATCAGCCCCAGCATTTT
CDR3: CASSFIAGGNQPQHF

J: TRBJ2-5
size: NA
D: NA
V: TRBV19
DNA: TGTGCCAGTAGTATAGGGGCCGGGACCAGATGGCAGACCCAGTACTTC
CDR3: CASSIGAGTRWQTQYF

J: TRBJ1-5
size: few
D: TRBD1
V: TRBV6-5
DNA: TGTGCCAGCATCAGGGAGAGGACAGGAAGAGGGCCCCAGCATTTT
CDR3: CASIRERTGRGPQHF

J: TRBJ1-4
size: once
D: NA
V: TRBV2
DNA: TGTGCCAGCAGTGGGGGCAGAACGATTTCGAATGAAAAACTGTTTTTT
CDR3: CASSGGRTISNEKLFF